This T cell receptor (beta chain) was found in a study of blood T cells in healthy people across ages. Each donor had around 9.2 milliliters of peripheral blood drawn. Sample-barcoded 5' priming and a J-beta primer mix drove a second PCR of about 6 to 12 cycles. TCRdb re-called the 5' RACE reads with MiXCR, one entry per CDR3 protein. Of 780,000 or so distinct CDR3 sequences listed, 53% are singletons. This clonotype turned up a few times. Antigen: not known. Findings of the study overall: Higher diversity, along with more naive CD4+ cells, distinguished long-lived donors from aged donors. Age showed a roughly linear inverse relationship with TCR beta diversity per million T cells.

Germline CDR1 SGHAT, CDR2 FQNNGV. V dropped 0 bases and J dropped 0 bases, with 5 bases sitting between them. The CDR3 covers 14 residues. This receptor was taken from an elderly man in good health. The chain joins TRBV11-2 to TRBJ2-5; D remains unclear. Sequenced sample: blood. The CDR3, as DNA: TGTGCCAGCAGCTTAGATCTGTACCAAGAGACCCAGTACTTC. Translated: CASSLDLYQETQYF.